This T cell receptor (beta chain) came from a study of T cells after yellow fever vaccination. Germline V gives CDR1 SGHTA, CDR2 FQGNSA. V shed 4 bases and J shed 12 bases, with 13 bases lying between them. The CDR3 has 13 amino acids. TCRdb re-derived calls from the 5' RACE reads in MiXCR, one entry per CDR3 protein. The data show roughly 170,000 distinct CDR3 sequences, approximately 6.2% seen once. About this clonotype: What it binds is not known.

The study, taken as a whole, reports: Clones from primary vaccination mostly reappeared after the booster (roughly 95% CD4, about 85% CD8).

V gene TRBV7-2 combines with J gene TRBJ1-6; D possibly corresponds to TRBD1 (5 bases). The specimen was CD4+ T cells sorted from PBMCs, collected on the day of the first yellow fever vaccination. The receptor's source is a man aged 18 to 29 who received the YFV17D yellow fever vaccine. The CDR3 DNA reads TGTGCCAGCAGCTCGGGGCCTCGGGTACCCCTCCACTTT. This gives the protein CASSSGPRVPLHF.